This T cell receptor beta chain was documented in a study of siplizumab effects on memory and regulatory T cells. This CDR3 is built from 15 residues. CDR1 and CDR2 (germline): MNHEY, SMNVEV (reference sequence). V lost 6 bases and J lost 9; bases outside the gene matches: 10. About 10^5 TCR templates were measured in each sample. Only in-frame clones appear in the TCRdb table, and some are missing; sequencing was by immunoSEQ multiplex PCR. The sample records 95,000 to 100,000 clones, 80% to 95% being singletons. Study-wide results and caveats: Just a small share of alloreactive clones was traced back to unstimulated subsets. An assignable phenotype, naive or memory, was missing from roughly 79-95% of proliferating CD4+ or CD8+ clones. A mean of roughly 68% of mappable alloreactive CD4+ clones were Treg-derived with siplizumab, compared with 25% to 30% in controls.

This clone was counted only a few times. What it binds is not known. The specimen sequenced was non-Treg CD4+ T cells sorted from blood. V and J are TRBV27 and TRBJ2-1, with TRBD2 matching 11 bases. The receptor comes from a human donor in good health. The CDR3 DNA is TGTGCCAGCAGCCCCCGTAGCGGGAGGGCCGTTGAGCAGTTCTTC. Translation: CASSPRSGRAVEQFF.